This entry lists 21 T cell receptor beta chains sequenced from one sample in a study of vaccination effects on CD4 cells after COVID-19. Once cultured for more than nine days, the cells underwent separation to obtain CD4+ T cells. Either the mRNA-1273 or the BNT162b2 vaccine was given to participants as two doses. The assay was immunoSEQ multiplex PCR, and TCRdb's table has in-frame clones only and misses some. The data show some 60,000 clones, approximately 72% seen once. No antigen has been identified for these receptors. This specimen was CD4+ T cells from PBMCs cultured without peptide, taken after COVID-19 vaccination. All receptors come from a human donor who received a COVID-19 vaccine.

Only a few counts were recorded for this clone. The chain links TRBV10-3 to TRBJ1-2; D is uncertain. The germline gives CDR1 ENHRY, CDR2 SYGVKD. V lost 0 bases to trimming and J lost 3 bases, with 8 bases between them. There are 14 residues in the CDR3. CDR3 protein: CAISESLADYGYTF. CDR3 in DNA: TGTGCCATCAGTGAGTCGCTGGCAGACTATGGCTACACCTTC.

The V and J genes are TRBV7-2 and TRBJ2-7, with D possibly matching TRBD2 (6 bases). The V gene lost 7 bases and the J gene lost 1 base, with 14 bases spanning the gap. CDR3 length: 14 amino acids. The germline gives CDR1 SGHTA, CDR2 FQGNSA. This chain's CDR3 is CASMSGRESYEQYF. The CDR3 DNA sequence: TGTGCCAGCATGAGTGGGCGGGAATCCTACGAGCAGTACTTC. Using reference TRBV7-2 and TRBJ2-7 for the parts outside the CDR3, the full variable domain is GAGVSQSPSNKVTEKGKDVELRCDPISGHTALYWYRQSLGQGLEFLIYFQGNSAPDKSGLPSDRFSAERTGGSVSTLTIQRTQQEDSAVYLCASMSGRESYEQYFGPGTRLTVT.

The chain links TRBV30 to TRBJ2-2; 8 bases are shared with TRBD2. The CDR3 is made up of 16 amino acids. Per germline, CDR1 GTSNPN and CDR2 SVGIG (reference sequence). The ends lost 3 bases at V and 0 bases at J; junction bases unmatched: 6. CDR3 sequence (DNA): TGTGCCTGGAGGGGAGCGGGGGCCGCGAACACCGGGGAGCTGTTTTTT. Translation gives CAWRGAGAANTGELFF.

V gene TRBV7-2 combines with J gene TRBJ2-2; D tentatively reads TRBD1 or TRBD2 (7 bases each). Trimming pared 5 bases from V and 5 bases from J, leaving 15 bases between. Germline CDR1 reads SGHTA; CDR2 reads FQGNSA. This CDR3 region has 15 residues. The CDR3 nucleotides are TGTGCCAGCAGCGCCCGACAGGGAGGGACCGGGGAGCTGTTTTTT. Its translation: CASSARQGGTGELFF.

This rearrangement joins TRBV10-3 to TRBJ1-3, with a weak D call TRBD1 (5 bases). Trimming stripped 10 bases from V and 0 bases from J, with 13 bases between. The CDR3 consists of 14 residues. Per germline, CDR1 ENHRY and CDR2 SYGVKD. CDR3: CATRGGNSGNTIYF. The CDR3 DNA reads as TGTGCCACGCGGGGGGGGAACTCTGGAAACACCATATATTTT.

This clone was picked up a small number of times. V usage is TRBV7-9 and J usage is TRBJ1-5; no clear D gene. CDR3 length equals 15 residues. Germline V lookup: CDR1 SEHNR, CDR2 FQNEAQ (reference sequence). V lost 1 base to trimming and J lost 2 bases, with 9 bases between them. The chain's CDR3 is CASSLVGVGNQPQHF. The CDR3 DNA follows: TGTGCCAGCAGCTTAGTAGGTGTTGGCAATCAGCCCCAGCATTTT. Using reference TRBV7-9 and TRBJ1-5 for the parts outside the CDR3, the full variable domain is DTGVSQNPRHKITKRGQNVTFRCDPISEHNRLYWYRQTLGQGPEFLTYFQNEAQLEKSRLLSDRFSAERPKGSFSTLEIQRTEQGDSAMYLCASSLVGVGNQPQHFGDGTRLSIL.

CDR3 sequence reads: CASSLGRTGAQPQHF. DNA of the CDR3: TGTGCCAGCAGCTTAGGACGGACAGGGGCTCAGCCCCAGCATTTT. The chain couples TRBV7-8 to TRBJ1-5, with 9 nucleotides matching TRBD1. Trimming took 1 base from V and 6 from J; bases not matched to a gene: 4. This CDR3 has 15 amino acids. CDR1 and CDR2 from the germline V gene are SGHVS and FQNEAQ.

V usage is TRBV4-2 and J usage is TRBJ2-2; D unclear. Deletions cut 0 bases from V and 7 bases from J, with 9 bases between. Germline V gene lookup returns CDR1 LGHNA and CDR2 YNFKEQ. The CDR3 length is 14 residues. CDR3: CASSQEFRVGELFF. CDR3 DNA sequence: TGTGCCAGCAGCCAAGAGTTCCGAGTCGGGGAGCTGTTTTTT.

The genes are TRBV5-6 and TRBJ2-7; D unresolved. Germline V gene data show CDR1 as SGHDT and CDR2 as YYEEEE. The CDR3 spans 13 residues. The germline V and J ends were trimmed by 1 base and 6 bases, with 11 bases remaining between them. CDR3 region: CASSLRQFSEQYF. CDR3 nucleotide sequence: TGTGCCAGCAGCTTGCGGCAGTTTAGCGAGCAGTACTTC.

This clone has just one count. The chain employs TRBV7-2 and TRBJ2-7, with a possible D match to TRBD2 (6 bases). CDR3 length: 14 amino acids. Germline V gives CDR1 SGHTA, CDR2 FQGNSA. V lost 5 bases to trimming and J lost 2 bases, with 13 bases between them. The CDR3 DNA follows: TGTGCCAGCAGCCCAGGTTGGGGGGCCTACGAGCAGTACTTC. Its translation: CASSPGWGAYEQYF.

The rearrangement links TRBV7-2 to TRBJ2-2; 15 nucleotides align to TRBD2. CDR3 length equals 19 residues. V was pared by 5 bases and J by 7 bases, with 14 bases of the junction left unmatched. Germline V gene sequence: CDR1 SGHTA, CDR2 FQGNSA. The DNA of the CDR3 is TGTGCCAGCAGCCGGACTAGCGGGAGGGCGGGAGGGCCGGGCGGGGAGCTGTTTTTT. This translates into CASSRTSGRAGGPGGELFF.

The chain links TRBV27 to TRBJ2-5, with unresolved D. Germline lookup yields CDR1 MNHEY and CDR2 SMNVEV (reference sequence). V was pared by 5 bases and J by 5 bases, with 18 bases between. The CDR3 has 15 residues. DNA of the CDR3: TGTGCCAGCAGTCCTCGGACGGGTGGTAGGGAGACCCAGTACTTC. Amino acid sequence: CASSPRTGGRETQYF.

This clone was counted once. This rearrangement joins TRBV20-1 to TRBJ2-5; 7 nucleotides line up with TRBD2. Trimming at V came to 6 bases and at J to 7 bases, leaving 5 bases not matched to a gene. Germline V gene lookup returns CDR1 DFQATT and CDR2 SNEGSKA (reference sequence). This CDR3 is 11 amino acids long. CDR3 sequence: CSAPGGGTQYF. The CDR3 coding sequence is TGCAGTGCACCTGGGGGGGGGACCCAGTACTTC.

The chain uses TRBV7-2 and TRBJ1-2; no clear D. V lost 1 base to trimming and J lost 4 bases, with 7 bases between them. The CDR3 is 13 amino acids. Germline values: CDR1 SGHTA, CDR2 FQGNSA. The CDR3 DNA follows: TGTGCCAGCAGCTTAGAGGCCAGCTATGGCTACACCTTC. This translates into CASSLEASYGYTF. Drawing the rest from reference TRBV7-2 and TRBJ1-2, the complete variable domain is GAGVSQSPSNKVTEKGKDVELRCDPISGHTALYWYRQSLGQGLEFLIYFQGNSAPDKSGLPSDRFSAERTGGSVSTLTIQRTQQEDSAVYLCASSLEASYGYTFGSGTRLTVV.

A single count supports this clone. The CDR3 loop reads CASSQARADHQETQYF. CDR3 nucleotide sequence: TGTGCCAGCAGCCAAGCCCGGGCCGATCACCAAGAGACCCAGTACTTC. The chain uses TRBV5-6 and TRBJ2-5; the D is unclear. CDR1 is SGHDT, CDR2 YYEEEE, per germline. This CDR3 comprises 16 residues. Deletions cut 4 bases from V and 0 bases from J, with 16 bases between. The variable domain in full, with the rest retrieved from reference TRBV5-6 and TRBJ2-5, is DAGVTQSPTHLIKTRGQQVTLRCSPKSGHDTVSWYQQALGQGPQFIFQYYEEEERQRGNFPDRFSGHQFPNYSSELNVNALLLGDSALYLCASSQARADHQETQYFGPGTRLLVL.

The chain uses TRBV3-1 (or the pseudogene TRBV3-2) and TRBJ1-1; D may be TRBD1 (5 bases). Germline CDR1 reads LGHDT; CDR2 reads YNNKEL (reference sequence). Between the trimmed V and J ends, which lost 3 bases and 6 bases, there was a span of 17 bases. This CDR3 is 15 amino acids long. The CDR3 nucleotides are TGTGCCAGCAGCCAGGAGGCGAGGGGAAGGCCTGAAGCTTTCTTT. Protein product: CASSQEARGRPEAFF.

The chain links TRBV28 to TRBJ1-1, with no clear D. Germline lookup yields CDR1 MDHEN and CDR2 SYDVKM. The CDR3 spans 14 residues. The V and J ends lost 1 base and 3 bases respectively, with 9 bases between them. CDR3 region: CASSLYRDDTEAFF. The CDR3 region has the DNA TGTGCCAGCAGTTTATATAGGGATGACACTGAAGCTTTCTTT.

V is TRBV9 and J is TRBJ2-3; D is perhaps TRBD1 or TRBD2 (5 bases each). The CDR3 covers 15 residues. Trimming shortened V by 4 bases and J by 1 base, and 13 bases separated the two germline ends. The germline V gene has CDR1 SGDLS and CDR2 YYNGEE. The CDR3 coding sequence is TGTGCCAGCAGCCCCTCGGGGCTTGGCACAGATACGCAGTATTTT. Amino acid sequence: CASSPSGLGTDTQYF.

The chain combines TRBV5-1 with TRBJ2-1, with D uncertain. The V end was cut by 0 bases, the J end by 7 bases, with 11 bases between. Per the germline V gene, CDR1 is SGHRS and CDR2 is YFSETQ. The CDR3 contains 14 residues. CDR3 sequence: CASSLGSVANEQFF. The CDR3 DNA follows: TGCGCCAGCAGCTTGGGGTCGGTGGCAAATGAGCAGTTCTTC.

The chain carries TRBV19 and TRBJ2-4; the D gene is possibly TRBD2 (5 bases). The CDR3 runs 15 residues. From germline, CDR1 is LNHDA and CDR2 SQIVND (reference sequence). The germline V and J ends were trimmed by 2 bases and 3 bases, with 11 bases remaining between them. DNA for the CDR3: TGTGCCAGTAGTATACCCGGGGTCGGCAAAAACATTCAGTACTTC. It yields the protein CASSIPGVGKNIQYF.

The chain joins TRBV7-3 to TRBJ2-1, with TRBD1 as a possible D gene (6 bases). Trimming shortened V by 6 bases and J by 8 bases, and 17 bases separated the two germline ends. This CDR3 region has 14 residues. The germline CDR1 and CDR2 sequences are SGHTA and FQGTGA. The CDR3 sequence is CASSQGVTGHEQFF. CDR3 DNA sequence: TGTGCCAGCAGTCAAGGGGTCACAGGGCATGAGCAGTTCTTC.